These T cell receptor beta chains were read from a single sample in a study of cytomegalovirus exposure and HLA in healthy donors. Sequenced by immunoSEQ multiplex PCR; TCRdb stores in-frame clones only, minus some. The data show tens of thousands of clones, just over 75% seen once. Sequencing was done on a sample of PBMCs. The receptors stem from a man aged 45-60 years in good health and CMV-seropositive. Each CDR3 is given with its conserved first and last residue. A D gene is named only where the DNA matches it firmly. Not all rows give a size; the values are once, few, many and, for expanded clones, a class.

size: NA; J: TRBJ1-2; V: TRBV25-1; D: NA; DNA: TGTGCCAGCAGTCCAAGGGCGCAGGGGCCTAACTATGGCTACACCTTC; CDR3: CASSPRAQGPNYGYTF
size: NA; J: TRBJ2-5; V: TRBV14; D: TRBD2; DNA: TGTGCCAGCAGCCAAGTAAATAGCGGGAGGGGAGAGACCCAGTACTTC; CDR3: CASSQVNSGRGETQYF
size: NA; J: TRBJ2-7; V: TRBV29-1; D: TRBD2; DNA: TGCAGCGTCCCGGGGGGGGACTACGAGCAGTACTTC; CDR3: CSVPGGDYEQYF
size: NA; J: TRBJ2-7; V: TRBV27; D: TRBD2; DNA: TGTGCCAGCAGTTCGAGACTAGCGGGAGATTACGAGCAGTACTTC; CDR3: CASSSRLAGDYEQYF
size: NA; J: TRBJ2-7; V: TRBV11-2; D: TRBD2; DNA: TGTGCCAGCAGCTTAGCCGGACTAGGTTCCTACGAGCAGTACTTC; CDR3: CASSLAGLGSYEQYF
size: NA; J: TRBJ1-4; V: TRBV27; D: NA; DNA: TGTGCCAGCAGTATATCTCGCCCAGGGGTAGAAAAACTGTTTTTT; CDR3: CASSISRPGVEKLFF
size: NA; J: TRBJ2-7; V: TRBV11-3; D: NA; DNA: TGTGCCAGCAGCCCCGGGTCTTTGTACGAGCAGTACTTC; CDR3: CASSPGSLYEQYF
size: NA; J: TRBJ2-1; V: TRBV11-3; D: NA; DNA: TGTGCCAGCAGCTTAGGCGGGATCGACAATGAGCAGTTCTTC; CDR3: CASSLGGIDNEQFF
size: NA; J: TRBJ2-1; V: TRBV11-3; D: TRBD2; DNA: TGTGCCAGCAGCGGAGCGGGAAAGAGTAATGAGCAGTTCTTC; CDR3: CASSGAGKSNEQFF
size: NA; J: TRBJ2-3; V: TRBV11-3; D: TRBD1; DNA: TGTGCCAGCACGGGACAGAGTAAAGATACGCAGTATTTT; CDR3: CASTGQSKDTQYF
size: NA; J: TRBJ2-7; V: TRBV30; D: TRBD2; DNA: TGTGCCTGGAGTGCCCAACTAGCGGGGTTTTACGAGCAGTACTTC; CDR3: CAWSAQLAGFYEQYF
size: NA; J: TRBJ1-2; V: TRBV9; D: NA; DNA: TGTGCCAGCAGCGGAGAGAACTCGGGCTACACCTTC; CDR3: CASSGENSGYTF
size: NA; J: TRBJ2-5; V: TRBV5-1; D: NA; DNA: TGCGCCAGCACCCTGGACAACCAAGAGACCCAGTACTTC; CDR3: CASTLDNQETQYF
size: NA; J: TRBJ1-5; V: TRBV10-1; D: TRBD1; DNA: TGCGCCAGCAGCCAAGGGACAGGGGTTTATAGCAATCAGCCCCAGCATTTT; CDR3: CASSQGTGVYSNQPQHF
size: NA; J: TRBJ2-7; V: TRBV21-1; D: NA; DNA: TGTGCCAGCAGCAAAGTAAGGACAGGGGGCTACGAGCAGTACTTC; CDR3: CASSKVRTGGYEQYF
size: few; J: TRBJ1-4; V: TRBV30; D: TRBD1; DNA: TGTGCCTGGGGGGGGACAGTAACTAATGAAAAACTGTTTTTT; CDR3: CAWGGTVTNEKLFF
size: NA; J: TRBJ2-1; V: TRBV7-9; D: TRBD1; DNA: TGTGCCAGCAGCAGACAGGGGGACGTCGACCCTGGGCAGTTCTTC; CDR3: CASSRQGDVDPGQFF
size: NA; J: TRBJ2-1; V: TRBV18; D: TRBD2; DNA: TGTGCCAGCTCACCCGGGACTAGCGGGAGCGATGAGCAGTTCTTC; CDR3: CASSPGTSGSDEQFF
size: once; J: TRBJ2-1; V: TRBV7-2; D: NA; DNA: TGTGCCAGCAGCTTAGCGGGAGTAGACAATGAGCAGTTCTTC; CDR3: CASSLAGVDNEQFF
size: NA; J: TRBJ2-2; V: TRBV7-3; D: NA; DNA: TGTGCCAGCAGCTTAATTCCGACAAAGAACACCGGGGAGCTGTTTTTT; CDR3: CASSLIPTKNTGELFF
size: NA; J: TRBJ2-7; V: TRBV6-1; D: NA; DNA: TGTGCCACCTGCGACTATTCCTACGAGCAGTACTTC; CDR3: CATCDYSYEQYF
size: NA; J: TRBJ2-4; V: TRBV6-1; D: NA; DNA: TGTGCCAGCAGTGAGGTGCAGTCTCAGTACTTC; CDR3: CASSEVQSQYF
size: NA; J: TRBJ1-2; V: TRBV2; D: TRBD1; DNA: TGTGCCAGCAGTCGACAGGGCACTAACTATGGCTACACCTTC; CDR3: CASSRQGTNYGYTF
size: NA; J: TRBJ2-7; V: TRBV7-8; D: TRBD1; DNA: TGTGCCAGCAGCTTAGAAGGTCAGGGGGACGAGCAGTACTTC; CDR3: CASSLEGQGDEQYF
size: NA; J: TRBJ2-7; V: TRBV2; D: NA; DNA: TGTGCCAGCAGTGGGGGTCGGGGAAACTCCTACGAGCAGTACTTC; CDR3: CASSGGRGNSYEQYF
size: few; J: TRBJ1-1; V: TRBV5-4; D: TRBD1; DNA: TGTGCCAGCAGCCCTACCCCGACAGGGGACACTGAAGCTTTCTTT; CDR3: CASSPTPTGDTEAFF
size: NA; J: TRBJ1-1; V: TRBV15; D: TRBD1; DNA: TGTGCCACCAGCAGAGAGGACAGGACTGAAGCTTTCTTT; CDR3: CATSREDRTEAFF
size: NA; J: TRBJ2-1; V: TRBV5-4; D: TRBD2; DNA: TGTGCCAGCAGCTCCGGGGGAGCGGGGGTACACAATGAGCAGTTCTTC; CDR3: CASSSGGAGVHNEQFF
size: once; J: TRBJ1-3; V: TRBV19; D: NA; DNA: TGTGCCAGTAGTTTGGGCTTTCGAAACACCATATATTTT; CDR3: CASSLGFRNTIYF
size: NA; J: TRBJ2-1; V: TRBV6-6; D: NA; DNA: TGTGCCAGCAGTTGGAACAGGGTCGATGAGCAGTTCTTC; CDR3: CASSWNRVDEQFF
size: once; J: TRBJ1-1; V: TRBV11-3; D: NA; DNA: TGTGCCAGCAGCTTAGACCAATACAGGGATAAAGCTTTCTTT; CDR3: CASSLDQYRDKAFF
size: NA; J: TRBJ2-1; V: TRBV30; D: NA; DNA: TGTGCCTGGAGTGTTACAGCCTACAATGAGCAGTTCTTC; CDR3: CAWSVTAYNEQFF
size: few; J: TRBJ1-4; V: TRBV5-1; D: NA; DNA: TGCGCCAGCAGCAAATATGCAACTAATGAAAAACTGTTTTTT; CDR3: CASSKYATNEKLFF
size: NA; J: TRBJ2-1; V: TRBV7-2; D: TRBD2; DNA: TGTGCCAGCAGCTTAGGCTTCGGCCTAGCGGGTTTCAATGAGCAGTTCTTC; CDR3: CASSLGFGLAGFNEQFF
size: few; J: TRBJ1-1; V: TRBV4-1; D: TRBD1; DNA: TGCGCCAGCAGCCAGGAGGGGGCGAACACTGAAGCTTTCTTT; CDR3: CASSQEGANTEAFF
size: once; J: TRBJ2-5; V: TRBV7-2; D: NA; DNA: TGTGCCAGCAGCGTCGGCGGCCGAGAGACCCAGTACTTC; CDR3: CASSVGGRETQYF
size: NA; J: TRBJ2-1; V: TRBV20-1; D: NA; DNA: TGCAGTGCTAGATCCCACCAGGAGCAGTTCTTC; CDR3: CSARSHQEQFF
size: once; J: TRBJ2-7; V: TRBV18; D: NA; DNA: TGTGCCAGCTCACCACCGCCGGTAGGGGGCGAGCAGTACTTC; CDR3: CASSPPPVGGEQYF
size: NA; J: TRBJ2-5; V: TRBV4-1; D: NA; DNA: TGCGCCAGCAGCCACTCTTCCGGGACACAGAACCAAGAGACCCAGTACTTC; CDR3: CASSHSSGTQNQETQYF
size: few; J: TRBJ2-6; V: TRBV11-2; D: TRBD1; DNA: TGTGCCAGCAGCTCCGGACAGGACCATTCTGGGGCCAACGTCCTGACTTTC; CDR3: CASSSGQDHSGANVLTF
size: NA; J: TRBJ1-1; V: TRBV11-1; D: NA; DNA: TGTGCCAGCAGCTTAGAGGCGGTCAAGACTGAAGCTTTCTTT; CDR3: CASSLEAVKTEAFF
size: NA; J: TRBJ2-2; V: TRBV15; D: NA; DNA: TGTGCCACCAGTGGATTCGGGGAGGGGGGGAACACCGGGGAGCTGTTTTTT; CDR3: CATSGFGEGGNTGELFF
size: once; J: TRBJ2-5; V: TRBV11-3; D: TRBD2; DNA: TGTGCCAGCGTACTACTAGCGGGAGTGGTGGTGGAGACCCAGTACTTC; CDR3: CASVLLAGVVVETQYF